This passage covers 19 T cell receptor beta chains from one sample sequenced in a study of T cell responses to AZD1222 COVID-19 vaccine. Here immunoSEQ multiplex PCR was the method, and the copy in TCRdb shows in-frame clones only, minus some. The sample comprises about 140,000 clones, about 92% of which are singletons, and 2.3% rests with the top ten. The material sequenced was peripheral blood, taken on day 0 of AZD1222 vaccination. The receptors derive from an adult in good health.

The rearrangement uses TRBV7-3 and TRBJ2-5; D may be TRBD1 (5 bases). Germline V gives CDR1 SGHTA, CDR2 FQGTGA. The CDR3 runs to 15 residues. With 2 bases removed from V and 2 bases from J, the gap between germline ends came to 12 bases. The CDR3, as DNA: TGTGCCAGCAGCTTACAGGGTTTGGGACAAGAGACCCAGTACTTC. As protein: CASSLQGLGQETQYF.

The rearrangement joins TRBV29-1 to TRBJ2-5; 9 positions match TRBD1. With 4 bases clipped from V and 0 bases from J, the junction kept 12 bases outside the gene matches. Germline CDR1 reads SQVTM; CDR2 reads ANQGSEA. The CDR3 is made up of 17 amino acids. The CDR3 is CSVGGSIGQGYQETQYF. Here the CDR3 DNA reads TGCAGCGTTGGGGGATCTATTGGACAGGGGTACCAAGAGACCCAGTACTTC. The whole variable domain, filled in from reference TRBV29-1 and TRBJ2-5, reads SAVISQKPSRDICQRGTSLTIQCQVDSQVTMMFWYRQQPGQSLTLIATANQGSEATYESGFVIDKFPISRPNLTFSTLTVSNMSPEDSSIYLCSVGGSIGQGYQETQYFGPGTRLLVL.

The J gene is TRBJ2-7, the V gene TRBV6-5, with D perhaps matching TRBD2 (9 bases). Trimming removed 6 bases at V and 0 bases at J, with 15 bases between. The CDR3 totals 15 residues. Germline CDR1 MNHEY, CDR2 SVGAGI. In DNA, the CDR3 is TGTGCCAGCAGCGCGGGGGGGACAGGCTCCTACGAGCAGTACTTC. This sequence encodes CASSAGGTGSYEQYF.

V gene TRBV6-2 or TRBV6-3 combines with J gene TRBJ1-2; TRBD1 matches 11 bases. The V segment lost 0 bases and the J segment 7 bases; nucleotides outside the gene matches: 7. Germline CDR1 is MNHEY and CDR2 is SVGEGT. CDR3 size: 16 residues. The CDR3 reads CASSYSKDRGHRGYTF. Here the CDR3 DNA reads TGTGCCAGCAGTTACTCGAAGGACAGGGGGCATCGTGGCTACACCTTC.

DNA for the CDR3: TGCGCCAGCAGCTTCGGACAGGTGATATCAAATGGCTACACCTTC. Translation: CASSFGQVISNGYTF. The V and J genes are TRBV5-1 and TRBJ1-2, with TRBD1 identical over 7 bases. The V and J ends lost 2 bases and 6 bases, in that order; junction bases with no gene match: 10. Germline V CDR1 and CDR2: SGHRS, YFSETQ. The CDR3 has 15 residues. Variable domain in full (rest from reference TRBV5-1 and TRBJ1-2): KAGVTQTPRYLIKTRGQQVTLSCSPISGHRSVSWYQQTPGQGLQFLFEYFSETQRNKGNFPGRFSGRQFSNSRSEMNVSTLELGDSALYLCASSFGQVISNGYTFGSGTRLTVV.

Comment on this clone: This same CDR3 is encoded by further DNA sequences in the sample. The chain carries TRBV12-3 or TRBV12-4 and TRBJ1-2, with unresolved D. The CDR3 extends over 13 amino acids. V was clipped by 4 bases and J by 8 bases, with 14 bases between them. CDR3 DNA: TGTGCCAGCAGTTCCTCGGGCCTTCGGGGCTACACCTTC. Its protein is CASSSSGLRGYTF.

Note on this clone: The sample has other DNA sequences that encode this CDR3 too. This chain uses TRBV9 with TRBJ2-1, with TRBD2 identical over 8 bases. With V trimmed by 5 bases and J by 2 bases, 9 bases remained unmatched. Germline lookup yields CDR1 SGDLS and CDR2 YYNGEE. CDR3 length: 16 amino acids. CDR3 coding DNA: TGTGCCAGCAGTGCCCAAGCGGGAGCACCCTACAATGAGCAGTTCTTC. Translating it yields CASSAQAGAPYNEQFF.

This clone is a singleton in its sample. The chain couples TRBV2 to TRBJ1-1; D perhaps matches TRBD1 (6 bases). Trimming stripped 6 bases from V and 4 bases from J, with 12 bases between. The CDR3 contains 13 residues. Germline lookup yields CDR1 SNHLY and CDR2 FYNNEI. The CDR3 DNA sequence: TGTGCCAGCAGCCAGGGGAGTAGCACTGAAGCTTTCTTT. It translates to CASSQGSSTEAFF.

The rearrangement uses TRBV3-1 (or the pseudogene TRBV3-2) and TRBJ1-2; D is undetermined. The CDR3 length is 15 residues. Between the trimmed V and J ends, which lost 1 base and 4 bases, there was a span of 13 bases. Germline CDR1 reads LGHDT; CDR2 reads YNNKEL (reference sequence). CDR3 region: CASSQASRASYGYTF. The CDR3 coding sequence is TGTGCCAGCAGCCAAGCGTCAAGGGCCTCCTATGGCTACACCTTC.

The rearrangement joins TRBV27 to TRBJ2-2, with 14 bases lining up with TRBD2. J gave up 5 bases and V 2 bases, and 13 bases lay outside the gene matches. The CDR3 is made up of 20 amino acids. From germline, CDR1 is MNHEY and CDR2 SMNVEV (reference sequence). The CDR3: CASSLRTSGRIRGETGELFF. In DNA, the CDR3 is TGTGCCAGCAGTTTACGGACTAGCGGGAGGATTAGGGGAGAAACCGGGGAGCTGTTTTTT.

For the CDR3, the DNA is TGTGCCATCAGTGAGTTCCGGCAGGGCGACGAGCAGTACTTC. It codes for CAISEFRQGDEQYF. This chain joins TRBV10-3 and TRBJ2-7; TRBD1 is a possible D gene (5 bases). The CDR3 is made up of 14 amino acids. The germline CDR1 and CDR2 sequences are ENHRY and SYGVKD. Trimming took 1 base from V and 5 from J, leaving 12 bases between them.

This rearrangement joins TRBV19 to TRBJ1-3, with D possibly matching TRBD1 (5 bases). The V end lost 7 bases, the J end lost 0 bases, and 10 bases lay between the germline ends. This CDR3 comprises 14 residues. Germline lookup yields CDR1 LNHDA and CDR2 SQIVND (reference sequence). The CDR3 reads CASMTAHSGNTIYF. The CDR3 DNA reads as TGTGCCAGTATGACAGCGCACTCTGGAAACACCATATATTTT.

The CDR3 region has the DNA TGTGCCAGCACCCGAGCGGGCGCCACCGGGGAGCTGTTTTTT. Translation: CASTRAGATGELFF. V usage is TRBV28 and J usage is TRBJ2-2; a possible D gene is TRBD2 (6 bases). The V gene lost 7 bases and the J gene lost 4 bases, with 13 bases spanning the gap. CDR1 is MDHEN, CDR2 SYDVKM, per germline. The CDR3 runs to 14 residues.

The V gene is TRBV28, the J gene TRBJ1-6; TRBD1 matches at 9 bases. With 6 bases clipped from V and 7 bases from J, the junction kept 10 bases outside the gene matches. The CDR3 covers 16 residues. CDR1 and CDR2 (germline): MDHEN, SYDVKM. CDR3 coding DNA: TGTGCCAGCAGCTCGGGACAGGGAACTGGAAATTCACCCCTCCACTTT. This encodes CASSSGQGTGNSPLHF.

The V and J genes are TRBV30 and TRBJ1-2; unclear D gene. With 0 bases removed from V and 7 bases from J, the gap between germline ends came to 9 bases. Germline V lookup: CDR1 GTSNPN, CDR2 SVGIG (reference sequence). The CDR3 is 12 residues long. CDR3 DNA sequence: TGTGCCTGGAGTGTACGTATTGCTGGCTACACCTTC. This encodes CAWSVRIAGYTF. The whole variable domain, filled in from reference TRBV30 and TRBJ1-2, reads SQTIHQWPATLVQPVGSPLSLECTVEGTSNPNLYWYRQAAGRGLQLLFYSVGIGQISSEVPQNLSASRPQDRQFILSSKKLLLSDSGFYLCAWSVRIAGYTFGSGTRLTVV.

This clone has just one count. The chain joins TRBV5-1 to TRBJ2-2; TRBD1 agrees at 7 bases. CDR3 length: 15 residues. The ends lost 4 bases at V and 0 bases at J; junction bases unmatched: 3. Germline V gene data show CDR1 as SGHRS and CDR2 as YFSETQ. Here the CDR3 DNA reads TGCGCCAGCAGCCCGGGACAGACGAACACCGGGGAGCTGTTTTTT. Protein sequence: CASSPGQTNTGELFF.

This clone was picked up one time. The V and J genes are TRBV7-8 and TRBJ1-1, with 7 nucleotides matching TRBD1. The CDR3 has 15 amino acids. V trimming: 3 bases; J trimming: 7 bases; junction bases outside the gene matches: 11. CDR1 is SGHVS and CDR2 is FQNEAQ in the germline V gene. CDR3: CASSLSGQWGIEAFF. The CDR3 bases are TGTGCCAGCAGCTTGTCGGGACAGTGGGGGATTGAAGCTTTCTTT.

This chain uses TRBV14 with TRBJ2-2; D uncertain. The CDR3 runs to 16 residues. The V gene's germline CDR1 is SGHDN and CDR2 FVKESK. The V end was cut by 1 base, the J end by 5 bases, with 14 bases between. This chain's CDR3 is CASSQGFPHLTGELFF. The CDR3 bases are TGTGCCAGCAGCCAAGGTTTCCCCCACCTGACCGGGGAGCTGTTTTTT.

The J gene is TRBJ1-2, the V gene TRBV5-1; TRBD1 matches 7 bases. J lost 1 base, V lost 6 bases, and 3 bases had no gene match. This CDR3 comprises 13 residues. Germline V gives CDR1 SGHRS, CDR2 YFSETQ. In nucleotides, the CDR3 is TGCGCCAGCAATCGGGACAGTAACTATGGCTACACCTTC. It is translated as CASNRDSNYGYTF.